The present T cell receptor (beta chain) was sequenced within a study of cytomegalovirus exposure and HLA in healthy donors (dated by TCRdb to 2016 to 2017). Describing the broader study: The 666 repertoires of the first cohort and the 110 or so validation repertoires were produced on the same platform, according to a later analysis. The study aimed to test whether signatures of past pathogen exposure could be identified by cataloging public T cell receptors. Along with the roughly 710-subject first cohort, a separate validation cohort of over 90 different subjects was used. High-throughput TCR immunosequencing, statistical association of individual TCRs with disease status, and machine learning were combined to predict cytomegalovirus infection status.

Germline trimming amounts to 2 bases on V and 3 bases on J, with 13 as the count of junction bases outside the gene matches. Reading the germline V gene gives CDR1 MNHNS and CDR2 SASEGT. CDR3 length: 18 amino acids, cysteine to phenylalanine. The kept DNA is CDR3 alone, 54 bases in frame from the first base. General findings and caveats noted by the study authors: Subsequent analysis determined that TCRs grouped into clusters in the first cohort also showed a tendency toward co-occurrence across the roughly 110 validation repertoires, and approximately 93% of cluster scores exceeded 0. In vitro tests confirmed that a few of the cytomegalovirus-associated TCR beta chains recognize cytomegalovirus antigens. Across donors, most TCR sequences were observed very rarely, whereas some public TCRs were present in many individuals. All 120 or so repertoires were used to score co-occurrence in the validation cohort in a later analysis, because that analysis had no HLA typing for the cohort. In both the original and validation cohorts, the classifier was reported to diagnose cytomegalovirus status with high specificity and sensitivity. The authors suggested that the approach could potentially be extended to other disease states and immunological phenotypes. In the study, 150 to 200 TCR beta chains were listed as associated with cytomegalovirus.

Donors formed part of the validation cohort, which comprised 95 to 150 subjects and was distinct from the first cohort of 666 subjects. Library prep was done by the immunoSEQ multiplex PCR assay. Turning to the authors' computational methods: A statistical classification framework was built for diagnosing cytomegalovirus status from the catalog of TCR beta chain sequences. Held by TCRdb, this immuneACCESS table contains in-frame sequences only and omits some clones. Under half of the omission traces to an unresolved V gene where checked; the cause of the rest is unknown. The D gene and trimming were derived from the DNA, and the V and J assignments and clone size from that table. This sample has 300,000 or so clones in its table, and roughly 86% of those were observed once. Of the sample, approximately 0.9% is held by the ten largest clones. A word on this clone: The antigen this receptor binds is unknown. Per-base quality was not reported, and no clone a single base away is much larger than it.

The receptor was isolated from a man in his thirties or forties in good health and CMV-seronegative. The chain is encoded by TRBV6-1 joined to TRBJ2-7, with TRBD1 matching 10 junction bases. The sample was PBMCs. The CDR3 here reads CASSEWWVTDRGYYEQYF. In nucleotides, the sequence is TGTGCCAGCAGTGAATGGTGGGTTACGGACAGGGGGTACTACGAGCAGTACTTC.